This T cell receptor beta chain appears in the sequencing data of a study of blood T cell repertoires in COVID-19 (dated by TCRdb to the early 2020s). Background for the entire study: Collaborator samples came from the United States, Italy and Spain and covered acute and convalescent phases of COVID-19. Where available, HLA class I and class II types were taken from metadata supplied by the sample provider and were not determined by assay-based typing. Subjects who had been exposed to COVID-19, were actively infected with it, or had recovered from it provided the deeply sampled blood TCRbeta repertoires that made up the dataset. The samples were drawn from the first 160 participants of the ongoing ImmuneRACE study and from 950 to 1,500 subjects provided by 6 global collaborators. The material from the prospective study consisted of cDNA or gDNA derived from T cells, B-cell-depleted T cells, or PBMCs. A freely available public database, intended as a resource for researchers studying the immune response to SARS-CoV-2, is where the repertoires were released. Nearly every sample came with metadata listing a de-identified subject ID, COVID-19 status, age in years and sex.

The paper as a whole reports these results and caveats: Clinical and demographic metadata were provided uncurated, with the amount varying by source and participant.

Whole blood was collected in K2EDTA tubes by collaborating institutions according to the institutions' own protocols. For TCRbeta analysis, collaborators shipped samples in one of three forms: frozen whole blood, isolated PBMCs, or DNA extracted from either of those sample types. From the cysteine up to the phenylalanine, the CDR3 has a length of 14 residues. CDR3 DNA only is kept here, 42 bases in frame from base 1. V is shortened by 3 bases, J by 3 bases, and the region joining them spans 11 bases. Via the germline V gene (reference sequence), CDR1 is SEHNR and CDR2 FQNEAQ. TCRbeta CDR3 regions were amplified from genomic DNA using the immunoSEQ Assay, a bias-controlled multiplex PCR. The original pipeline was this. The number of nucleated cells in each sample was estimated from the amplification of reference gene primers within the assay. To quantify the absolute abundance of each unique TCRbeta CDR3 rearrangement, sequence reads were collapsed and filtered. For each sample, productive Simpson clonality was calculated as the square root of Simpson's diversity index over productive rearrangements. As stored in TCRdb, this immuneACCESS dataset retains in-frame rearrangements with V and J assigned. A fraction of the clones does not appear; measured against another copy, unresolved V genes explain less than half of the discrepancy, and the remainder lacks a known reason. From that table come the V and J calls and clone size; the DNA was used to work out D and trimming. The sample table shows approximately 190,000 clones, and about 88% are seen once. The ten largest make up over 13% of the sample.

As to this clone: No antigen is known for it. The input lacks base qualities; no much larger clone sits a single base away.

The origin of this receptor is a man younger than 40 with active or convalescent COVID-19. The sequenced sample consisted of peripheral blood. The sequence links TRBV7-9 to TRBJ1-1, with TRBD1 perhaps the D gene, on 6 matching bases. The nucleotide sequence is TGTGCCAGCAGCTTGCTACAGGGTGACACTGAAGCTTTCTTT. The translation is CASSLLQGDTEAFF.